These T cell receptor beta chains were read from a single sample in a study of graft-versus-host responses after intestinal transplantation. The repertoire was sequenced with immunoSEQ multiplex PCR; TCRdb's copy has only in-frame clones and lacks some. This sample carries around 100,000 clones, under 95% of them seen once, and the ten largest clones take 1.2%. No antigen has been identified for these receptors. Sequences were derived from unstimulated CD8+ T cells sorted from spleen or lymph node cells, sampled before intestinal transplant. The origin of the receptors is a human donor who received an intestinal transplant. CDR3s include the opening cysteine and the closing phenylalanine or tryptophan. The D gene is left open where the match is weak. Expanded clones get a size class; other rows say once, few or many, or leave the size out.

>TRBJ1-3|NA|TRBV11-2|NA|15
TGTGCCAGCAGCGAAAGAGGACTCTCTGGAAACACCATATATTTT
CASSERGLSGNTIYF
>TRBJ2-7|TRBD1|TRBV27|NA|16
TGTGCCAGCAGTTTATCGAGGGGGTCAGGGGGATACGAGCAGTACTTC
CASSLSRGSGGYEQYF
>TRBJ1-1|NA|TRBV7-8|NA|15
TGTGCCAGCAGCCCGGAGGGACACCTGAACACTGAAGCTTTCTTT
CASSPEGHLNTEAFF
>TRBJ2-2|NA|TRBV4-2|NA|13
TGTGCCAGCAGCGAGAAGTACACCGGGGAGCTGTTTTTT
CASSEKYTGELFF
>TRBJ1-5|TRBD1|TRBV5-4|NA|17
TGTGCCAGCAGCTTGGATTCGCGGACAGGGGTTTGTCAGCCCCAGCATTTT
CASSLDSRTGVCQPQHF
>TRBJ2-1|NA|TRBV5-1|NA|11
TGCGCCAGCAGCTTGGAAAATGAGCAGTTCTTC
CASSLENEQFF
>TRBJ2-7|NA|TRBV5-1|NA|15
TGCGCCAGCAGCTTGGACGAGGGCGGACACGGCGAGCAGTACTTC
CASSLDEGGHGEQYF
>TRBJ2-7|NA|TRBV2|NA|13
TGTGCCAGCAGCGCCCTGGGCCTTTACGAGCAGTACTTC
CASSALGLYEQYF
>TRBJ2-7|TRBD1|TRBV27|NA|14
TGTGCCAGCAGTCCCGACCAGGACAGGGGATGGCAGTACTTC
CASSPDQDRGWQYF
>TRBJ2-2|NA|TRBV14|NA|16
TGTGCCAGCAGCCAGATGGGGATTCGACACGGCGGGGAGCTGTTTTTT
CASSQMGIRHGGELFF
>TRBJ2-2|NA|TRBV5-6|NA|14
TGTGCCAGCAGCTTGGGGACTACAACCGGGGAGCTGTTTTTT
CASSLGTTTGELFF
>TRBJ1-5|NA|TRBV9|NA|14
TGTGCCAGCAGCGTAGGGTTGAGCAATCAGCCCCAGCATTTT
CASSVGLSNQPQHF
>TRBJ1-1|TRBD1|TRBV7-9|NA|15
TGTGCCAGCAGCTTACAACAGGGGGCCTTGACTGAAGCTTTCTTT
CASSLQQGALTEAFF
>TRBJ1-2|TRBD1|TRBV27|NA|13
TGTGCCAGCAGTTTACAGGGGGGGAATGGCTACACCTTC
CASSLQGGNGYTF
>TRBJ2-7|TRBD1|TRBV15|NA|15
TGTGCCACCAGCAGGGGGGACAGCAGCTCCTACGAGCAGTACTTC
CATSRGDSSSYEQYF
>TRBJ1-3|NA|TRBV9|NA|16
TGTGCCAGCAGCGTAGCAGGGGACGCACCGGGAAACACCATATATTTT
CASSVAGDAPGNTIYF
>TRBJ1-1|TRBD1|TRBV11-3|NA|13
TGTGCCAGCAGCTCCTTACAGGGGACTGAAGCTTTCTTT
CASSSLQGTEAFF
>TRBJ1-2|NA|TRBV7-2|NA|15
TGTGCCAGCAGCTTAGTGGGGAGGGGGGAAAATGGCTACACCTTC
CASSLVGRGENGYTF
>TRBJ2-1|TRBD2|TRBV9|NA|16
TGTGCCAGCAGCGTAGGAGTAGCGGGGCCATACAATGAGCAGTTCTTC
CASSVGVAGPYNEQFF
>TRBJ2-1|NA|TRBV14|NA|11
TGTGCCAGCAGCCAAGGACCGGAGCAGTTCTTC
CASSQGPEQFF
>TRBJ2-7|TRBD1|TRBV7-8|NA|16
TGTGCCAGCAGCTCCTACCCGGGACAGGGTCTCAACGAGCAGTACTTC
CASSSYPGQGLNEQYF
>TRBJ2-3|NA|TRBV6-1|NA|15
TGTGCCACACATCCTAGGATCGGGGTCACAGATACGCAGTATTTT
CATHPRIGVTDTQYF
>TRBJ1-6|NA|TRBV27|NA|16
TGTGCCAGCAGTCTCCAATGGTGGGCAGGGGATTCACCCCTCCACTTT
CASSLQWWAGDSPLHF
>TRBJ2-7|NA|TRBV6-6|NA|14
TGTGCCAGCAGTTACTCAGGGCCCTCCTACGAGCAGTACTTC
CASSYSGPSYEQYF
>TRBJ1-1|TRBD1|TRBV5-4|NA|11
TGTGCCACCCGACAGGGACAAGAAGCTTTCTTT
CATRQGQEAFF
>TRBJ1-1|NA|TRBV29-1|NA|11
TGCAGCGCCCGGAAAAACACTGAAGCTTTCTTT
CSARKNTEAFF
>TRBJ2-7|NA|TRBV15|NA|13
TGTGCCACCAGCAGAGCAGGGACCTACGAGCAGTACTTC
CATSRAGTYEQYF
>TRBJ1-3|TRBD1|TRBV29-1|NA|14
TGCAGCGTTGAGGGACAGGGGTTTGGAAACACCATATATTTT
CSVEGQGFGNTIYF
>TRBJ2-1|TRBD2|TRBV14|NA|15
TGTGCCAGCAGCCCCCGACTAGCGGGGGGGGACAAGCAGTTCTTC
CASSPRLAGGDKQFF
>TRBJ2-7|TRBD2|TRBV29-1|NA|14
TGCAGCGTTGAGGGTCGGGGGGGCAGCTACGAGCAGTACTTC
CSVEGRGGSYEQYF
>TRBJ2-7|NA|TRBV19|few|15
TGTGCCAGTAGCACCGGATTCGGGGAGTCCTACGAGCAGTACTTC
CASSTGFGESYEQYF
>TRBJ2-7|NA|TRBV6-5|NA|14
TGTGCCAGCAGTGAGAGCGCGTACGCCTACGAGCAGTACTTC
CASSESAYAYEQYF
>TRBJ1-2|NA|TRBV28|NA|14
TGTGCCAGCAGTTTGGTAGCCAGTAACTATGGCTACACCTTC
CASSLVASNYGYTF
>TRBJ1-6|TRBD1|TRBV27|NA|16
TGTGCCAGCAGTGTCATCCGGGACAGGGATAATTCACCCCTCCACTTT
CASSVIRDRDNSPLHF
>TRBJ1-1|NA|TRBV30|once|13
TGTGCCTGGAGTCGAGTCGGGGACACTGAGGCTTTCTTT
CAWSRVGDTEAFF
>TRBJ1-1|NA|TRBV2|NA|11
TGTGCCAGCATAGTGGAACCTGAAGCTTTCTTT
CASIVEPEAFF
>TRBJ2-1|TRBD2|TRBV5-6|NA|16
TGTGCCAGCAGCTTCCTTAGGACTAGCGGGTACAATGAGCAGTTCTTC
CASSFLRTSGYNEQFF
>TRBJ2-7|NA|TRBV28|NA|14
TGTGCCAGCAGTTGGGGTCTCAGCTCCTACGAGCAGTACTTC
CASSWGLSSYEQYF
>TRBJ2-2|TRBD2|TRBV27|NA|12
TGTGCCAGCAGTGCGGGGGGCAGGGAGCTGTTTTTT
CASSAGGRELFF
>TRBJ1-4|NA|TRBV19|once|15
TGTGCCAGTAGGCCTACGGACGGATGGAATGAAAAACTGTTTTTT
CASRPTDGWNEKLFF
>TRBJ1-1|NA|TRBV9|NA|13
TGTGCCAGCAGCGTAGAGCGCGGCACTGAAGCTTTCTTT
CASSVERGTEAFF
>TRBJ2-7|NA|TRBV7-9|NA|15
TGTGCCAGCAGCTTCAATGATGAAGGGGGCTACGAGCAGTACTTC
CASSFNDEGGYEQYF
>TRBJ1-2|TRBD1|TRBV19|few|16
TGTGCCAGTAGTATAGACTACAGGGGGCGAAGCTATGGCTACACCTTC
CASSIDYRGRSYGYTF
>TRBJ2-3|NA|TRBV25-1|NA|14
TGTGCCAGCAGTCAAACAACTAGCCTAGATACGCAGTATTTT
CASSQTTSLDTQYF
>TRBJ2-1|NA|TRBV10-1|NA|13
TGCGCCAGCAGTGAGTCCGCCCAGGATGAGCAGTTCTTC
CASSESAQDEQFF
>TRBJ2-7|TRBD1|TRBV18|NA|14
TGTGCCAGCTCGCCGAACAGGGGCATATACGAGCAGTACTTC
CASSPNRGIYEQYF
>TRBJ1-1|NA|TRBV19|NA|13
TGTGCCAGTAGTATAGATGGGAACACTGAAGCTTTCTTT
CASSIDGNTEAFF
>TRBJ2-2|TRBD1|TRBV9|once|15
TGTGCCAGCAGTACCGGGACAGGGGTCGCCGGGGAGCTGCTTTTT
CASSTGTGVAGELLF
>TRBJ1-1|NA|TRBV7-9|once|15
TGTGCCAGCAGCTCGGTTCTACCCATGAACACTGAAGCTTTCTTT
CASSSVLPMNTEAFF
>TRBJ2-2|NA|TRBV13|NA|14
TGTGCCAGCAGCTTTCGGTCGGATCCTGGGGAGCTGTTTTTT
CASSFRSDPGELFF
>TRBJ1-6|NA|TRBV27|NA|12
TGCCGCACGAGGACGGGTAATTCACCCCTCCACTTT
CRTRTGNSPLHF
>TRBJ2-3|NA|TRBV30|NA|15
TGTGCCTGGAGCGGGGGAACGCTTGCCTTAGATACGCAGTATTTT
CAWSGGTLALDTQYF
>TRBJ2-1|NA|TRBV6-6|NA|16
TGTGCCAGCAGTTCCCGGGATGAAATAGACTACAATGAGCAGTTCTTC
CASSSRDEIDYNEQFF
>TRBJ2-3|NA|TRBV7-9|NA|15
TGTGCCAGCAGCTATGTTAGGCCGAGCACAGATACGCAGTATTTT
CASSYVRPSTDTQYF